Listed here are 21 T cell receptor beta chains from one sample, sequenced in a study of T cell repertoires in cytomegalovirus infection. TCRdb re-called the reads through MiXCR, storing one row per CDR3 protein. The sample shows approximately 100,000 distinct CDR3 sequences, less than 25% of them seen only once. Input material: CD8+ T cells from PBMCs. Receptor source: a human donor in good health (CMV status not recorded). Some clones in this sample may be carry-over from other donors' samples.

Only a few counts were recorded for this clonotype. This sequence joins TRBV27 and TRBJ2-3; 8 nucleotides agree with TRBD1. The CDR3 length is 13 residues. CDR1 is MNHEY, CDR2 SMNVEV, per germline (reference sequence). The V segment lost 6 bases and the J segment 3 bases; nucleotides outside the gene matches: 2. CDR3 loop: CASSRGRTDTQYF. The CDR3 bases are TGTGCCAGCAGCAGGGGGCGTACAGATACGCAGTATTTT.

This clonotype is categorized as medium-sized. CDR3 in DNA: TGTGCCAGCAGCTATCCAGGTAACGAGCAGTACTTC. Its protein is CASSYPGNEQYF. The rearrangement links TRBV7-2 to TRBJ2-7; D uncertain. The CDR3 is 12 amino acids. Trimming stripped 4 bases from V and 5 bases from J, with 9 bases between. Per the germline V gene, CDR1 is SGHTA and CDR2 is FQGNSA.

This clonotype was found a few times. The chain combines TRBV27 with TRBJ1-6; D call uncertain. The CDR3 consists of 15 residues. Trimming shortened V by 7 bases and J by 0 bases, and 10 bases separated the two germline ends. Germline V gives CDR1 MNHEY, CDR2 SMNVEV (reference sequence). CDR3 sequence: CASTPGSSYNSPLHF. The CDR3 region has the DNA TGTGCCAGCACCCCGGGAAGCTCCTATAATTCACCCCTCCACTTT.

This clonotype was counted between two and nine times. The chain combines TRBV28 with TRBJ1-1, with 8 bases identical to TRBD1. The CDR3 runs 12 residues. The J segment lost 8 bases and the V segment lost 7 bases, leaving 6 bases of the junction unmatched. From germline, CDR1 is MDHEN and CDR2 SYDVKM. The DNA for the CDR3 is TGTGCCAGCATCGGACAGGGTTGGGAAGCTTTCTTT. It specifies CASIGQGWEAFF. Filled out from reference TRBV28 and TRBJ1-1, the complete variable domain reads DVKVTQSSRYLVKRTGEKVFLECVQDMDHENMFWYRQDPGLGLRLIYFSYDVKMKEKGDIPEGYSVSREKKERFSLILESASTNQTSMYLCASIGQGWEAFFGQGTRLTVV.

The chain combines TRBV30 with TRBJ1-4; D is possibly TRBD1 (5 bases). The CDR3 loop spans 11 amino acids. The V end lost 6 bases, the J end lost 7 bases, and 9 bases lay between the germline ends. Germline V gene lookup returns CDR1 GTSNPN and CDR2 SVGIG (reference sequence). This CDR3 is CACGAAEKLFF. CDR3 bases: TGTGCCTGTGGGGCAGCTGAAAAACTGTTTTTT.

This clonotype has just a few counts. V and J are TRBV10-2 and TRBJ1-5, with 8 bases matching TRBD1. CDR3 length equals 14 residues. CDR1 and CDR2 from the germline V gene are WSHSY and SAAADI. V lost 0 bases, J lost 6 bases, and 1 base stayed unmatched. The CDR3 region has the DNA TGCGCCAGCAGTGAGTCGACAGGGGTTCAGCCCCAGCATTTT. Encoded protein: CASSESTGVQPQHF.

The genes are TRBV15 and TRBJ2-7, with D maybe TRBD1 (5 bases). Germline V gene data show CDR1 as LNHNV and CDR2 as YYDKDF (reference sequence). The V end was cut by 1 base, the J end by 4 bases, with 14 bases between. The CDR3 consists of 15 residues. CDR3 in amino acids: CATSRGSAGSYEQYF. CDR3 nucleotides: TGTGCCACCAGCAGAGGTTCCGCAGGGTCGTACGAGCAGTACTTC.

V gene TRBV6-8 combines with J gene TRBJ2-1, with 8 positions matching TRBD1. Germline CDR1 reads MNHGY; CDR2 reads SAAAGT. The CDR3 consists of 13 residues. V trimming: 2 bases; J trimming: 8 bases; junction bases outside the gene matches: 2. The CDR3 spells CASSYQGADEQFF. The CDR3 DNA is TGTGCCAGCAGTTACCAGGGGGCCGATGAGCAGTTCTTC.

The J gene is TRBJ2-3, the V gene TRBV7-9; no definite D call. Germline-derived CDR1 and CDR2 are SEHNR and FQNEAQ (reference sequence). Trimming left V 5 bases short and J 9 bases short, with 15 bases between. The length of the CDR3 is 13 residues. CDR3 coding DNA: TGTGCCAGCAGCACCGCCGGGTTGCGGACGCAGTATTTT. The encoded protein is CASSTAGLRTQYF.

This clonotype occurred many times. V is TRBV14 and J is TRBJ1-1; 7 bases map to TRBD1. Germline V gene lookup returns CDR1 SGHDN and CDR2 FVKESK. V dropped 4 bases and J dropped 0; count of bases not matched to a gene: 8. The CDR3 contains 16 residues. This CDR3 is CASSRTGAPMNTEAFF. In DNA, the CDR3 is TGTGCCAGCAGCCGAACAGGGGCGCCGATGAACACTGAAGCTTTCTTT.

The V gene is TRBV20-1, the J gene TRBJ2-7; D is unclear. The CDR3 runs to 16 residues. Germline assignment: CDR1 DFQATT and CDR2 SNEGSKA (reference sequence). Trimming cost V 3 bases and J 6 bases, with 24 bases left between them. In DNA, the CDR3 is TGCAGTGCTAGCAATGCCGACGCTCAAGCCCTGGGCGAGCAGTACTTC. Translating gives CSASNADAQALGEQYF.

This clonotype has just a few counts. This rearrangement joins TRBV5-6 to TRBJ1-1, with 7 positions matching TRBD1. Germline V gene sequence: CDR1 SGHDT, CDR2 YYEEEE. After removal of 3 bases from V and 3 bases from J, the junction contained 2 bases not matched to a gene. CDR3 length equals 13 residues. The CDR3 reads CASSSTGYTEAFF. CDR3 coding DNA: TGTGCCAGCAGCTCGACAGGGTACACTGAAGCTTTCTTT.

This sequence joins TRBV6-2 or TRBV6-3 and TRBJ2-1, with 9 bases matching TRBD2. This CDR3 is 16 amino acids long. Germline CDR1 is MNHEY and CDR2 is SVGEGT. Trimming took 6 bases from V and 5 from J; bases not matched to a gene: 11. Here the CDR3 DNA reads TGTGCCAGCAGCCCTAAGGGCGGGAGGGCCCACAATGAGCAGTTCTTC. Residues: CASSPKGGRAHNEQFF.

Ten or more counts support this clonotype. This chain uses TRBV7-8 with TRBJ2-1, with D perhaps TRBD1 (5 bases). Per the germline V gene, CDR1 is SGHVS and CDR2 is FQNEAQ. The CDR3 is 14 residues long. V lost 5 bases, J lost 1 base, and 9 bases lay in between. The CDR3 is CASSPKGSYNEQFF. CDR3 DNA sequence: TGTGCCAGCAGCCCCAAGGGGTCCTACAATGAGCAGTTCTTC.

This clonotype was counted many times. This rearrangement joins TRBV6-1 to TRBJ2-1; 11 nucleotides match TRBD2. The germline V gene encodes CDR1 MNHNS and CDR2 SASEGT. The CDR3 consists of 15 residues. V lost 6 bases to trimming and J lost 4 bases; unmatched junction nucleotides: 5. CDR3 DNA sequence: TGTGCCAGCAGCGAGGGACTAGCGGTATACAATGAGCAGTTCTTC. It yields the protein CASSEGLAVYNEQFF.

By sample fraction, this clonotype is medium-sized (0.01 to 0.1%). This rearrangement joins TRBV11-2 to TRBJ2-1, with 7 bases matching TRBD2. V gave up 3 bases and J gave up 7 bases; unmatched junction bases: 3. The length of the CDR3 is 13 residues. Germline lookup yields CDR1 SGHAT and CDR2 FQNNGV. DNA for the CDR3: TGTGCCAGCAGCTTCGTCGGGGGGAATGAGCAGTTCTTC. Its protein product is CASSFVGGNEQFF. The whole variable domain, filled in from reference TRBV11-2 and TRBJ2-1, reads EAGVAQSPRYKIIEKRQSVAFWCNPISGHATLYWYQQILGQGPKLLIQFQNNGVVDDSQLPKDRFSAERLKGVDSTLKIQPAKLEDSAVYLCASSFVGGNEQFFGPGTRLTVL.

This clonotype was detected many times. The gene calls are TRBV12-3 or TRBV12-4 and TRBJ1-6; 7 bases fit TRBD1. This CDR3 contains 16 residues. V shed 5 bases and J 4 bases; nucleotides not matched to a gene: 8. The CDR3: CASSPPPGQYNSPLHF. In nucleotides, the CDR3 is TGTGCCAGCAGTCCCCCCCCGGGACAGTATAATTCACCCCTCCACTTT.

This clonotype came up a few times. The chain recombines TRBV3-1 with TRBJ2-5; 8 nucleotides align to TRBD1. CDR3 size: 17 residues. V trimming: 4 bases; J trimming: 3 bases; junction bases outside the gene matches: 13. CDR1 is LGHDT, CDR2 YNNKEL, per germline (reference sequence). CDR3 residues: CASSLTHTKDREETQYF. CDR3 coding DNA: TGTGCCAGCAGCCTAACACATACCAAGGACAGGGAAGAGACCCAGTACTTC.

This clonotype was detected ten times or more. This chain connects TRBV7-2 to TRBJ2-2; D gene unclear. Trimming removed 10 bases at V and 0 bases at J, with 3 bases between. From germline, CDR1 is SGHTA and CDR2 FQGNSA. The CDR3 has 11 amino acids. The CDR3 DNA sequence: TGTGCCATCCCGAACACCGGGGAGCTGTTTTTT. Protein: CAIPNTGELFF.

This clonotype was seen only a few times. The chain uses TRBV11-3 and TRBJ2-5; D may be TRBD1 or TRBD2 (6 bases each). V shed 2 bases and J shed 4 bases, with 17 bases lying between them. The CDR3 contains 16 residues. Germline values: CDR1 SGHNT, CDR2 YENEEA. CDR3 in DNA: TGTGCCAGCAGCTTAAGAAGGGGGGCCGATTCAGAGACCCAGTACTTC. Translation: CASSLRRGADSETQYF.

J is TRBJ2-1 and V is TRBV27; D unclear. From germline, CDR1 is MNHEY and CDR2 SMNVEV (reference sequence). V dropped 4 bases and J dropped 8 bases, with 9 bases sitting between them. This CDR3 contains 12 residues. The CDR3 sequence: CASSSIRDEQFF. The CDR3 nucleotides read TGTGCCAGCAGTTCCATTCGGGATGAGCAGTTCTTC.